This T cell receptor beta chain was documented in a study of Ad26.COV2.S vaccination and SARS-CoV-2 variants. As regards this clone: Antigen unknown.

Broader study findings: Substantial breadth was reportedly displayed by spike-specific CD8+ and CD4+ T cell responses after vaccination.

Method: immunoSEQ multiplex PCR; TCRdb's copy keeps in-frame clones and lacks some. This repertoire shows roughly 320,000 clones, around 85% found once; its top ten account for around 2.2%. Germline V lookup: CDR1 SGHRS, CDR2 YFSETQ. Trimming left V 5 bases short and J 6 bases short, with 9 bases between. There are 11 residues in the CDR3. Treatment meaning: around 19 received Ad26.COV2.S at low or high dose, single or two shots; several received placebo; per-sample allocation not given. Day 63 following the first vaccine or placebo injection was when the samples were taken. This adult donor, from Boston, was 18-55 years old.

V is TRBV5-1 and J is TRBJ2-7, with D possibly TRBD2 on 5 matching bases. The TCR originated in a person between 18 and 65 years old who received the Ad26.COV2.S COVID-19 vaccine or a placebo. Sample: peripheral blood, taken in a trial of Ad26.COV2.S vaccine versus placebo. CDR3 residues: CASRVGGEQYF. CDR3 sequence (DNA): TGCGCCAGCAGAGTCGGAGGCGAGCAGTACTTC.